This paragraph covers one T cell receptor (beta chain) sequence. The assay was immunoSEQ multiplex PCR, and TCRdb's table has in-frame clones only and misses some. In the table there are 200,000 or so clones, 85% to 90% of which are singletons. The sample comes from a study of blood T cell repertoires in COVID-19. The specimen sequenced was peripheral blood. This receptor was taken from a man older than 75 with acute or convalescent COVID-19.

CDR3 residues: CASSLESTGKYGYTF. CDR3 sequence (DNA): TGTGCCAGCAGCTTAGAATCGACAGGGAAGTATGGCTACACCTTC. The V call is TRBV5-4, the J call TRBJ1-2; TRBD1 agrees at 7 bases. This CDR3 spans 15 amino acids. V shed 2 bases and J 5 bases; nucleotides not matched to a gene: 9. The germline CDR1 and CDR2 sequences are SGHNT and YYREEE (reference sequence).